This TCR beta chain was captured by sequencing in a study of cytomegalovirus exposure and HLA in healthy donors. Looking at the study overall: Of all 400 or so donors who were genotyped, roughly 83% belonged to the Caucasian-associated ancestry cluster. The study, taken as a whole, reports: Rare sequences made up most TCRs, while some public TCRs were found in many donors. In a later analysis, 15,000 to 20,000 TCR beta sequences were associated with HLA alleles at 0.05 false discovery rate.

Use of 60 Vbeta and 13 Jbeta primers characterized the PCR. Profiling relied on immunoSEQ multiplex PCR, and the TCRdb table lists in-frame clones only, not all of them. The data show 180,000 or so clones, approximately 80% seen once. This clone appeared once. As yet, its antigen is unknown. Sample: PBMCs. This clonotype originated in a girl between 10 and 17 years old in good health and CMV-seropositive.

The CDR3 region has the DNA TGTGCCAGCAGTCGACAGGGGGCCTATGGCTACACCTTC. Residues: CASSRQGAYGYTF. The chain is built from TRBV6-5 and TRBJ1-2; 10 positions match TRBD1. V lost 5 bases to trimming and J lost 4 bases; unmatched junction nucleotides: 1. This CDR3 has 13 amino acids. Germline V CDR1 and CDR2: MNHEY, SVGAGI.